This T cell receptor beta chain derives from a study of lymphopenia after photon versus proton radiotherapy. The protocol was immunoSEQ multiplex PCR, while the TCRdb copy is restricted to in-frame clones and leaves out a portion. The sample has tens of thousands of clones; 80% to 90% are singletons. General study findings and limits: Post-nadir diversity loss with photons came from oligoclonal expansion, particularly CD8+ Temra cells. Relative stability marked proton patients; photon patients lost diversity and naive cells.

V lost 1 base, J lost 4 bases, and 13 bases lay in between. The CDR3 length is 15 residues. CDR1 is MDHEN and CDR2 is SYDVKM in the germline V gene. Comment on this clone: What it binds is not known.

The TCR was taken from a man between 60 and 75 years old with pancreatic cancer. V is TRBV28 and J is TRBJ1-1; unclear D gene. Sample: peripheral blood, taken from a patient treated with proton-based radiotherapy. As DNA, the CDR3 is TGTGCCAGCAGTTTATTTCTAGGAGGGAGCACTGAAGCTTTCTTT. This encodes CASSLFLGGSTEAFF.